Sequencing of this TCR beta chain was carried out in a study of CD8+CD57+ T cells in acquired aplastic anemia. Across the whole study: Each DNA sample taken from sorted CD4+ and CD8+ cells came to around 2.9 ug on average. General observations from the study: Shared by patients and controls, 25 to 30 CD8+ CDR3s were abundant in patients. Controls did not differ significantly from patients in CD8+ Simpson's diversity.

For sequencing, patients were chosen who had shown expansion of CD8+CD57+ cells by flow cytometry. Patients had not yet gotten any therapy when their blood was taken for sampling. Trimming removed 6 bases from V and 9 bases from J, with 9 bases in between. This CDR3 is built from 11 residues. It was genomic DNA that served as the template for profiling TCR beta VDJ and CDR3. MiXCR was run by TCRdb on the reads, yielding one entry per CDR3 protein. The data show 150,000 or so distinct CDR3 sequences, around half seen once. In regard to this clonotype: The target antigen is unknown.

The clonotype comes from a human donor with aplastic anemia. This chain connects TRBV12-3 or TRBV12-4 to TRBJ2-1, with D unclear. Material for sequencing was sorted CD4+, CD8+, or CD8+CD57+ T cells (not recorded which) from PBMCs. In DNA, the CDR3 is TGTGCCAGCAGCTCTAGGGCTGAGCAGTTCTTC. Translated: CASSSRAEQFF.